These T cell receptor beta chains were read from a single sample in a study of blood T cell repertoires in COVID-19. Assay used: immunoSEQ multiplex PCR; TCRdb lists only in-frame clones, some missing. This table holds about 210,000 clones, roughly 87% found once. The sequenced material came from PBMCs or T cells enriched from blood (not recorded which). Receptor source: a man between 18 and 35 years old with acute COVID-19. CDR3s include the opening cysteine and the closing phenylalanine or tryptophan. The D gene is left open where the match is weak. Not all rows give a size; the values are once, few, many and, for expanded clones, a class.

d_call: .; v_call: TRBV5-1; j_call: TRBJ1-5; clone_size: .; cdr3_nt: TGCGCCAGCAGTCTCCTGCATTTT; cdr3_aa: CASSLLHF
d_call: .; v_call: TRBV6-5; j_call: TRBJ2-1; clone_size: .; cdr3_nt: TGTGCCAGCAGTTATCCAGGGAGCGGGTCGGTCAATGAGCAGTTCTTC; cdr3_aa: CASSYPGSGSVNEQFF
d_call: .; v_call: TRBV28; j_call: TRBJ1-1; clone_size: .; cdr3_nt: TGTGCCAGCAGTCCGCCCGGGGGAATGAACACTGAAGCTTTCTTT; cdr3_aa: CASSPPGGMNTEAFF
d_call: .; v_call: TRBV28; j_call: TRBJ2-7; clone_size: .; cdr3_nt: TGTGCCAGCAGTTTTTCGGTGGGTGGAGTGTACGAGCAGTACTTC; cdr3_aa: CASSFSVGGVYEQYF
d_call: .; v_call: TRBV6-1; j_call: TRBJ2-1; clone_size: few; cdr3_nt: TGTGCCAGCAGTGAGCGGTCGCCTAGGGAGGGGGGTGAGCAGTTCTTC; cdr3_aa: CASSERSPREGGEQFF
d_call: .; v_call: TRBV30; j_call: TRBJ1-5; clone_size: .; cdr3_nt: TGTGCCGGGTCGTGGGGAGCAGGCGATCAGCCCCAGCATTTT; cdr3_aa: CAGSWGAGDQPQHF
d_call: .; v_call: TRBV7-9; j_call: TRBJ2-1; clone_size: .; cdr3_nt: TGTGCCAGCAGCTTAGGGCCAGCGGCCCACAATGAGCAGTTCTTC; cdr3_aa: CASSLGPAAHNEQFF
d_call: .; v_call: TRBV4-1; j_call: TRBJ1-2; clone_size: .; cdr3_nt: TGCGCCAGCAGCCAAGGCGGGGGCGCTTCCAATTATGGGGGCTACACCTTC; cdr3_aa: CASSQGGGASNYGGYTF
d_call: .; v_call: TRBV21-1; j_call: TRBJ2-7; clone_size: .; cdr3_nt: TGTGCCAGCAGCAAAGCCCCTAGCGGGAGCCACGAGCAGTACTTC; cdr3_aa: CASSKAPSGSHEQYF
d_call: .; v_call: TRBV19; j_call: TRBJ1-5; clone_size: .; cdr3_nt: TGTGCCAGTAGTATAGACGGGATCGGGGGCAATCAGCCCCAGCATTTT; cdr3_aa: CASSIDGIGGNQPQHF
d_call: .; v_call: TRBV5-6; j_call: TRBJ1-1; clone_size: .; cdr3_nt: TGTGCCAGCAGCTTCGGTACAGGGCTGATGACTGAAGCTTTCTTT; cdr3_aa: CASSFGTGLMTEAFF
d_call: TRBD2; v_call: TRBV12-5; j_call: TRBJ2-1; clone_size: .; cdr3_nt: TGTGCTAGTGGTCTCGGGACTAGCGGGATGGGCTACAATGAGCAGTTCTTC; cdr3_aa: CASGLGTSGMGYNEQFF
d_call: .; v_call: TRBV13; j_call: TRBJ2-7; clone_size: .; cdr3_nt: TGTGCCAGCAGCTTAGATGGGATGGACTCCGAGCAGTACTTC; cdr3_aa: CASSLDGMDSEQYF
d_call: TRBD2; v_call: TRBV29-1; j_call: TRBJ2-7; clone_size: many; cdr3_nt: TGCAGCGTTGTCCTAGCGGATACCTACGAGCAGTACTTC; cdr3_aa: CSVVLADTYEQYF
d_call: TRBD2; v_call: TRBV10-3; j_call: TRBJ2-2; clone_size: .; cdr3_nt: TGTGCCATCAACTCCGGGACTAGGAACACCGGGGAGCTGTTTTTT; cdr3_aa: CAINSGTRNTGELFF
d_call: .; v_call: TRBV10-3; j_call: TRBJ2-5; clone_size: .; cdr3_nt: TGTGCCATCAGTGAGTCCACTAGGGGGGAGACCCAGTACTTC; cdr3_aa: CAISESTRGETQYF
d_call: TRBD1; v_call: TRBV18; j_call: TRBJ1-5; clone_size: .; cdr3_nt: TGTGCCAGCTCACCGGAGGCAGGGGGCCGGGGGCCCCAGCATTTT; cdr3_aa: CASSPEAGGRGPQHF
d_call: .; v_call: TRBV28; j_call: TRBJ1-2; clone_size: .; cdr3_nt: TGTGCCAGCAGGTCTATGAAGTCCTATGGCTACACCTTC; cdr3_aa: CASRSMKSYGYTF
d_call: TRBD1; v_call: TRBV27; j_call: TRBJ1-1; clone_size: .; cdr3_nt: TGTGCCAGCAGTTTCCTGACAGGGAAGACTGAAGCTTTCTTT; cdr3_aa: CASSFLTGKTEAFF
d_call: TRBD2; v_call: TRBV27; j_call: TRBJ2-3; clone_size: .; cdr3_nt: TGTGCCAGCAGTTTAGCGGGAGGAGATACGCAGTATTTT; cdr3_aa: CASSLAGGDTQYF
d_call: .; v_call: TRBV29-1; j_call: TRBJ1-1; clone_size: once; cdr3_nt: TGCAGCGTTACGACAGGAAACGCTGAAGCTTTCTTT; cdr3_aa: CSVTTGNAEAFF
d_call: TRBD2; v_call: TRBV23-1; j_call: TRBJ2-3; clone_size: .; cdr3_nt: TGCGCCAGCACATCTAGCGGGAGGGGGGGGTTGGATACGCAGTATTTT; cdr3_aa: CASTSSGRGGLDTQYF
d_call: .; v_call: TRBV25-1; j_call: TRBJ1-4; clone_size: .; cdr3_nt: TGTGCCAGCAGTTTTAGGATGGACATCGGAGAAAAACTGTTTTTT; cdr3_aa: CASSFRMDIGEKLFF
d_call: TRBD2; v_call: TRBV6-2/TRBV6-3; j_call: TRBJ2-2; clone_size: .; cdr3_nt: TGTGCCAGCACCCCGGGACTAGCGAGTAACGGGGAGCTGTTTTTT; cdr3_aa: CASTPGLASNGELFF
d_call: TRBD2; v_call: TRBV5-8; j_call: TRBJ2-1; clone_size: .; cdr3_nt: TGTGCCAGCAGTTTCAGGAGCGGGAGGGTGGACAATGAGCAGTTCTTC; cdr3_aa: CASSFRSGRVDNEQFF
d_call: .; v_call: TRBV18; j_call: TRBJ1-5; clone_size: .; cdr3_nt: TGTGCCAGCTCACCCGACACTTATCAGCCCCAGCATTTT; cdr3_aa: CASSPDTYQPQHF
d_call: TRBD1; v_call: TRBV5-6; j_call: TRBJ1-2; clone_size: .; cdr3_nt: TGTGCCAGCAGCACCGACAGGGGGCGCGACTACTATGGCTACACCTTC; cdr3_aa: CASSTDRGRDYYGYTF
d_call: TRBD2; v_call: TRBV7-2; j_call: TRBJ2-1; clone_size: .; cdr3_nt: TGTGCCAGCAGCTTAAATAGCGGGAGGCGACTCCCAAATGAGCAGTTCTTC; cdr3_aa: CASSLNSGRRLPNEQFF
d_call: TRBD1; v_call: TRBV30; j_call: TRBJ1-6; clone_size: .; cdr3_nt: TGTGCCTGGACAGGGGGAAATTCACCCCTCCACTTT; cdr3_aa: CAWTGGNSPLHF
d_call: TRBD2; v_call: TRBV5-1; j_call: TRBJ2-1; clone_size: .; cdr3_nt: TGCGCCAGCAGCTTGGGGACTAGCAGATACTACAATGAGCAGTTCTTC; cdr3_aa: CASSLGTSRYYNEQFF
d_call: .; v_call: TRBV5-4; j_call: TRBJ2-1; clone_size: .; cdr3_nt: TGTGCCAGCAGCGAGACAGGCAATGAGCAGTTCTTC; cdr3_aa: CASSETGNEQFF
d_call: TRBD2; v_call: TRBV11-2; j_call: TRBJ2-3; clone_size: once; cdr3_nt: TGTGCCAGCAGCCGCTCCCGCGGGGGTACGCAGTATTTT; cdr3_aa: CASSRSRGGTQYF
d_call: TRBD2; v_call: TRBV3-1/TRBV3-2; j_call: TRBJ2-2; clone_size: once; cdr3_nt: TGTGCCAGCAGCCAGACTAGCGGGAACACCGGGGAGCTGTTTTTT; cdr3_aa: CASSQTSGNTGELFF
d_call: TRBD2; v_call: TRBV9; j_call: TRBJ2-2; clone_size: .; cdr3_nt: TGTGCCAGCAGCGCCGGACTAGCCGGGGAGCTGTTTTTT; cdr3_aa: CASSAGLAGELFF
d_call: .; v_call: TRBV7-2; j_call: TRBJ2-1; clone_size: .; cdr3_nt: TGTGCCAGCAGCTCCCCTCAGGAGCAGTTCTTC; cdr3_aa: CASSSPQEQFF
d_call: TRBD1; v_call: TRBV23-1; j_call: TRBJ2-5; clone_size: .; cdr3_nt: TGCGCCAGCAGTCCCCCCGGGACAGCTCCTCGCCGGCCCAAAGAGACCCAGTACTTC; cdr3_aa: CASSPPGTAPRRPKETQYF
d_call: TRBD1; v_call: TRBV4-2; j_call: TRBJ2-1; clone_size: .; cdr3_nt: TGTGCCAGCAGCCAAGAGTGGGACAGGGGTTCGGGTGAGCAGTTCTTC; cdr3_aa: CASSQEWDRGSGEQFF
d_call: TRBD2; v_call: TRBV7-8; j_call: TRBJ2-3; clone_size: .; cdr3_nt: TGTGCCAGCAGGCATACTAGCGGGGGCACAGATACGCAGTATTTT; cdr3_aa: CASRHTSGGTDTQYF
d_call: .; v_call: TRBV28; j_call: TRBJ2-7; clone_size: .; cdr3_nt: TGTGCCAGCAGTTTATCAGGGGCTGACGAGCAGTACTTC; cdr3_aa: CASSLSGADEQYF
d_call: TRBD1; v_call: TRBV12-3/TRBV12-4; j_call: TRBJ2-7; clone_size: .; cdr3_nt: TGTGCCAGCAGGGGACAGGGGATACGGGAGCAGTACTTC; cdr3_aa: CASRGQGIREQYF
d_call: .; v_call: TRBV28; j_call: TRBJ1-1; clone_size: .; cdr3_nt: TGTGCCAGCAGTATAGGGGGGGATCAGGAAGCTTTCTTT; cdr3_aa: CASSIGGDQEAFF
d_call: .; v_call: TRBV5-6; j_call: TRBJ2-7; clone_size: .; cdr3_nt: TGTGCCAGCAGCTTGGTTCTAACCTACGAGCAGTACTTC; cdr3_aa: CASSLVLTYEQYF
d_call: TRBD1; v_call: TRBV2; j_call: TRBJ1-2; clone_size: .; cdr3_nt: TGTGCCAGCAGTGATAGTGAACAGGGGCCCTTCTATGGCTACACCTTC; cdr3_aa: CASSDSEQGPFYGYTF
d_call: .; v_call: TRBV7-9; j_call: TRBJ2-2; clone_size: .; cdr3_nt: TGTGCCAGCAGCCTAGGCGGGACAGCCCAAAACACCGGGGAGCTGTTTTTT; cdr3_aa: CASSLGGTAQNTGELFF
d_call: .; v_call: TRBV4-1; j_call: TRBJ2-1; clone_size: .; cdr3_nt: TGCGCCAGCAGTGACTATCTGGGGAAGGAGTTCTTC; cdr3_aa: CASSDYLGKEFF
d_call: .; v_call: TRBV24-1; j_call: TRBJ1-2; clone_size: .; cdr3_nt: TGTGCCACCAGTGATTCGGGGACTTATAACTATGGCTACACCTTC; cdr3_aa: CATSDSGTYNYGYTF
d_call: TRBD1; v_call: TRBV5-5; j_call: TRBJ2-7; clone_size: .; cdr3_nt: TGTGCCAGCAGCTTGGAGGGAAGGACAGGGGGTCTGTACGAGCAGTACTTC; cdr3_aa: CASSLEGRTGGLYEQYF
d_call: .; v_call: TRBV5-4; j_call: TRBJ2-1; clone_size: .; cdr3_nt: TGTGCCAGCAGCTTGGACAGATACAATGAGCAGTTCTTC; cdr3_aa: CASSLDRYNEQFF
d_call: .; v_call: TRBV23-1; j_call: TRBJ2-7; clone_size: .; cdr3_nt: TGCGCCAGCAGTCAGAGCGGGCCTAGCTCCTACGAGCAGTACTTC; cdr3_aa: CASSQSGPSSYEQYF
d_call: TRBD1; v_call: TRBV5-6; j_call: TRBJ1-3; clone_size: once; cdr3_nt: TGTGCCAGCAGCACCGGACAGGGGCGAAACACCATATATTTT; cdr3_aa: CASSTGQGRNTIYF
d_call: TRBD1; v_call: TRBV11-2; j_call: TRBJ2-5; clone_size: .; cdr3_nt: TGTGCCAGTCCCGACAGGGGCGGAGAGACCCAGTACTTC; cdr3_aa: CASPDRGGETQYF
d_call: TRBD1; v_call: TRBV4-3; j_call: TRBJ1-4; clone_size: .; cdr3_nt: TGCGCCAGCAGCCAAGAGGGACAGGGGGCGAATGAAAAACTGTTTTTT; cdr3_aa: CASSQEGQGANEKLFF
d_call: TRBD2; v_call: TRBV27; j_call: TRBJ2-1; clone_size: .; cdr3_nt: TGTGCCAGCAGCCCTGGCAGCGGGAGGTCCTCCTACAATGAGCAGTTCTTC; cdr3_aa: CASSPGSGRSSYNEQFF